Listed here is a single TCR beta chain. The data belong to a study of blood T cell repertoires in COVID-19. Study summary: COVID-19 samples collected from the United States, Italy and Spain covered acute and convalescent phases.

The recovered donors of Cohort 3 showed two negative PCRs, clearance, or symptom resolution. Sequencing was performed with immunoSEQ multiplex PCR; in TCRdb, only in-frame clones are kept and a portion is missing. Among under 200,000 clones listed, over 75% were seen once. V gave up 5 bases and J gave up 3 bases; unmatched junction bases: 13. This CDR3 region has 17 residues. This receptor was obtained from a woman between 50 and 59 years old who had recovered from COVID-19. The chain couples TRBV5-3 to TRBJ1-5, with 8 bases fitting TRBD1. TRBV5-3 is flagged as an ORF with uncertain function. Specimen: PBMCs or T cells enriched from blood (not recorded which). CDR3: CARRAGQAPRDNQPQHF. The CDR3 DNA follows: TGTGCCAGAAGGGCGGGACAGGCCCCCCGTGACAATCAGCCCCAGCATTTT.